The rows below give T cell receptor beta chains drawn from one sample of a study of OX40 agonist ivuxolimab in advanced cancers. Sequencing used immunoSEQ multiplex PCR; TCRdb keeps in-frame clones, though not all of them. The repertoire has fewer than 65,000 clones, around 92% of them found once; the top ten carry less than 20%. This sample comprised CD4+ or CD8+ T cells sorted from blood, obtained in a trial of the OX40 agonist ivuxolimab. The receptors were gathered from an adult with an advanced solid tumor such as melanoma, head and neck, liver or kidney cancer. CDR3s include the opening cysteine and the closing phenylalanine or tryptophan. A D gene is named only where the DNA matches it firmly. Rows may omit the clone size; those that give it use once, few, many or a size class.

abundance	v_gene	j_gene	d_gene	CDR3aa	CDR3nt
.	TRBV28	TRBJ1-2	.	CASSSGNYGYTF	TGTGCCAGCAGTTCTGGGAACTATGGCTACACCTTC
.	TRBV11-3	TRBJ2-5	.	CASSPARNSYQETQYF	TGTGCCAGCAGCCCAGCCAGAAACTCGTACCAAGAGACCCAGTACTTC
.	TRBV30	TRBJ2-7	.	CAWFKGYEQYF	TGTGCCTGGTTTAAGGGTTACGAGCAGTACTTC
.	TRBV11-3	TRBJ2-7	TRBD1	CASRAGTGGRYEQYF	TGTGCCAGCAGGGCGGGGACAGGGGGCCGGTACGAGCAGTACTTC
.	TRBV4-3	TRBJ2-7	TRBD1	CASSQGTGYEQYF	TGCGCCAGCAGCCAAGGGACAGGCTACGAGCAGTACTTC
.	TRBV9	TRBJ1-2	TRBD1	CASSVTSGQADYGYTF	TGTGCCAGCAGCGTTACCTCAGGACAGGCCGACTATGGCTACACCTTC
.	TRBV6-5	TRBJ2-6	.	CASRLQGSGANVLTF	TGTGCCAGCAGGCTACAGGGTTCTGGGGCCAACGTCCTGACTTTC
.	TRBV19	TRBJ1-5	.	CASSIRALMSNQPQHF	TGTGCCAGTAGTATCAGGGCTTTGATGAGCAATCAGCCCCAGCATTTT
once	TRBV5-8	TRBJ2-1	.	CASTPYNEQFF	TGTGCCAGCACCCCTTACAATGAGCAGTTCTTC
.	TRBV13	TRBJ2-5	.	CASSSRSGQETQYF	TGTGCCAGCAGCTCCCGTAGCGGCCAAGAGACCCAGTACTTC
.	TRBV11-2	TRBJ2-3	.	CASSPTGFRTDTQYF	TGTGCCAGCAGCCCTACGGGGTTTAGGACAGATACGCAGTATTTT
once	TRBV7-2	TRBJ2-1	.	CASSGGSAGYNEQFF	TGTGCCAGCAGCGGGGGGTCGGCGGGGTACAATGAGCAGTTCTTC
.	TRBV4-3	TRBJ2-3	TRBD2	CASSQDTWTSGRNTDTQYF	TGCGCCAGCAGCCAAGATACTTGGACTAGCGGGAGGAACACAGATACGCAGTATTTT
.	TRBV18	TRBJ2-1	.	CATPVFEGNHEQFF	TGTGCCACCCCTGTGTTCGAAGGGAACCATGAGCAGTTCTTC
few	TRBV6-4	TRBJ2-7	.	CASWGEQYF	TGTGCCAGCTGGGGAGAGCAGTACTTC
.	TRBV4-2	TRBJ2-3	.	CASSPLGKTTTTPTDTQYF	TGTGCCAGCAGCCCTCTAGGGAAGACAACCACCACCCCCACAGATACGCAGTATTTT
.	TRBV7-9	TRBJ1-2	.	CASSLEYTRATVFDYGYTF	TGTGCCAGCAGCCTTGAGTATACCAGAGCGACGGTCTTCGACTATGGCTACACCTTC
.	TRBV4-3	TRBJ2-7	.	CASSQDLGLYEQYF	TGCGCCAGCAGCCAAGATTTGGGGCTATACGAGCAGTACTTC
.	TRBV6-1	TRBJ2-7	TRBD2	CASSEPSRGGYEQYF	TGTGCCAGCAGTGAACCTTCTCGGGGGGGATACGAGCAGTACTTC
.	TRBV29-1	TRBJ1-2	.	CSVEGFGQPPYGYTF	TGCAGCGTTGAAGGTTTTGGACAACCTCCATATGGCTACACCTTC
.	TRBV25-1	TRBJ2-1	.	CASSGAGFGVRVSNEQFF	TGTGCCAGCAGTGGCGCGGGGTTTGGGGTTCGGGTGAGCAATGAGCAGTTCTTC
.	TRBV28	TRBJ2-7	.	CASSSTSDEQYF	TGTGCCAGCAGTTCTACGTCGGACGAGCAGTACTTC
.	TRBV5-4	TRBJ2-7	.	CASSGTAEQYF	TGTGCCAGCAGCGGAACAGCCGAGCAGTACTTC
.	TRBV9	TRBJ2-2	.	CASSVVAGTNTGELFF	TGTGCCAGCAGCGTAGTGGCAGGGACGAACACCGGGGAGCTGTTTTTT
.	TRBV25-1	TRBJ2-1	TRBD1	CASKQGLMNEQFF	TGTGCCAGCAAACAGGGGTTGATGAATGAGCAGTTCTTC
.	TRBV4-2	TRBJ2-1	.	CASSQEAGNRFNEQFF	TGTGCCAGCAGCCAAGAGGCGGGAAACAGATTTAATGAGCAGTTCTTC
.	TRBV9	TRBJ2-1	TRBD2	CASSGGTSGIYNEQFF	TGTGCCAGCAGCGGTGGGACTAGCGGCATTTACAATGAGCAGTTCTTC
.	TRBV7-8	TRBJ1-2	TRBD1	CASSPTGTGIGYTF	TGTGCCAGCAGCCCAACCGGGACAGGGATTGGCTACACCTTC
once	TRBV7-9	TRBJ2-3	TRBD2	CASGRTSGTTDTQYF	TGTGCCAGCGGGCGGACTAGCGGAACCACAGATACGCAGTATTTT
few	TRBV11-2	TRBJ2-7	.	CASSLSTSGTTEQYF	TGTGCCAGCAGCTTATCAACTTCCGGGACGACCGAGCAGTACTTC
once	TRBV19	TRBJ2-1	TRBD1	CASSIDRGGYNEQFF	TGTGCCAGTAGTATCGACAGGGGGGGCTACAATGAGCAGTTCTTC
.	TRBV4-3	TRBJ2-1	TRBD1	CASSQDRDSFLEQFF	TGCGCCAGCAGCCAAGATCGGGACAGCTTTCTTGAGCAGTTCTTC
.	TRBV4-3	TRBJ2-2	.	CASSQGLLTGELFF	TGCGCCAGCAGCCAAGGACTGTTGACCGGGGAGCTGTTTTTT
.	TRBV4-3	TRBJ2-2	.	CASSQDPELAGTGELFF	TGCGCCAGCAGCCAAGATCCTGAGCTAGCAGGCACCGGGGAGCTGTTTTTT
.	TRBV6-5	TRBJ1-3	TRBD1	CASKTGAGSGNTIYF	TGTGCCAGCAAGACAGGGGCTGGCTCTGGAAACACCATATATTTT
.	TRBV2	TRBJ1-1	.	CASRISGGNTEAFF	TGTGCCAGCAGGATCTCCGGAGGGAACACTGAAGCTTTCTTT
.	TRBV5-4	TRBJ2-7	.	CASSPGDRYEQYF	TGTGCCAGCAGCCCCGGGGACCGCTACGAGCAGTACTTC
.	TRBV7-2	TRBJ1-5	.	CASSLGVEGIQHF	TGTGCCAGCAGCTTAGGGGTTGAGGGCATCCAGCATTTT
.	TRBV7-2	TRBJ1-2	TRBD1	CASSLNVRTGGFLYGYTF	TGTGCCAGCAGCTTAAACGTCCGGACAGGGGGTTTTCTCTATGGCTACACCTTC
.	TRBV11-1	TRBJ1-2	TRBD1	CASSDGTGVTYGYTF	TGTGCCAGCAGCGACGGGACAGGGGTTACCTATGGCTACACCTTC
.	TRBV7-2	TRBJ1-1	.	CASSLGGDTEAFF	TGTGCCAGCAGCTTAGGGGGAGACACTGAAGCTTTCTTT
.	TRBV19	TRBJ2-7	TRBD1	CASSIRQGYEQYF	TGTGCCAGTAGTATCCGACAGGGCTACGAGCAGTACTTC
.	TRBV28	TRBJ2-3	TRBD2	CASSSGGLAGGPHGTDTQYF	TGTGCCAGCAGTTCTGGTGGACTAGCGGGAGGGCCTCATGGCACAGATACGCAGTATTTT
.	TRBV5-1	TRBJ2-2	.	CASTPPNTGELFF	TGCGCCAGCACCCCCCCCAACACCGGGGAGCTGTTTTTT
.	TRBV21-1	TRBJ2-2	.	CASSTLGELFF	TGTGCCAGCAGCACTTTGGGGGAGCTGTTTTTT
once	TRBV5-4	TRBJ2-5	.	CASSFRRELGQETQYF	TGTGCCAGCAGCTTTAGGAGGGAATTGGGGCAAGAGACCCAGTACTTC
.	TRBV19	TRBJ1-1	.	CASRVALAISEAFF	TGTGCCAGCCGAGTTGCCTTGGCGATATCTGAAGCTTTCTTT
.	TRBV4-1	TRBJ2-4	TRBD2	CASSQGPSGPIQYF	TGCGCCAGCAGCCAAGGGCCTAGCGGGCCCATTCAGTACTTC
.	TRBV7-2	TRBJ1-1	.	CASSLGVGRWVNTEAFF	TGTGCCAGCAGCCTGGGCGTTGGGAGGTGGGTGAACACTGAAGCTTTCTTT
.	TRBV30	TRBJ2-7	TRBD2	CAWRGPTRGSGGRDLQKYEQYF	TGTGCCTGGCGTGGACCAACCCGGGGTAGCGGGGGACGGGACCTACAAAAATACGAGCAGTACTTC